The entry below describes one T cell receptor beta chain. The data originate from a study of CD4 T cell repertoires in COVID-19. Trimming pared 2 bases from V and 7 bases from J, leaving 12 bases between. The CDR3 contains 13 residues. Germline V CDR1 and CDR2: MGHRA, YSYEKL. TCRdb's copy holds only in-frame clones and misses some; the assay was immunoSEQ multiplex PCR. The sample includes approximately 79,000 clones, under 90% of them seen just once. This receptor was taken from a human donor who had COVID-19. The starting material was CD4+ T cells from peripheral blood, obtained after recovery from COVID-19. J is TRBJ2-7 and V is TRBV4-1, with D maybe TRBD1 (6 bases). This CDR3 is CASSQTGPGEQYF. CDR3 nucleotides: TGCGCCAGCAGCCAAACAGGGCCAGGGGAGCAGTACTTC.